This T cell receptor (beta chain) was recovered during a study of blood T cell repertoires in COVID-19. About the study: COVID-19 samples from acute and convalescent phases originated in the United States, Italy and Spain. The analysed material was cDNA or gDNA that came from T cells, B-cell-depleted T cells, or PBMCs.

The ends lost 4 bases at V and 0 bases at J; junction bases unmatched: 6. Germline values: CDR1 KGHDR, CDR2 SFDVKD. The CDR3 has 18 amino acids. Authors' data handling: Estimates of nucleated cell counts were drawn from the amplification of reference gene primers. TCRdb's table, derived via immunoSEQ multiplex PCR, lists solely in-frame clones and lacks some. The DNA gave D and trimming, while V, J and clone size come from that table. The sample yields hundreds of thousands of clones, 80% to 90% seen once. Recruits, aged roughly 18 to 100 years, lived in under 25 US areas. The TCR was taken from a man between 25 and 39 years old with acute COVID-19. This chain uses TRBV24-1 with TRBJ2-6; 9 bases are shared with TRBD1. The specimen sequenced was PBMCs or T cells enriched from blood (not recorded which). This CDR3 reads CATSEPGQGPSGANVLTF. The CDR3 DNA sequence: TGTGCCACCAGTGAACCGGGACAGGGACCCTCTGGGGCCAACGTCCTGACTTTC.